Listed below are T cell receptor beta chains from one sample, sequenced in a study of CD8 T cells in ankylosing spondylitis. Via MiXCR, TCRdb re-called the 5' RACE reads, giving one row per CDR3 protein. The sample shows fewer than 550,000 distinct CDR3 sequences, about 5% of them seen only once. The specimen sequenced was blood, either unsorted or a sorted T cell fraction (not recorded which). These receptors came from a male donor with ankylosing spondylitis. CDR3s include the opening cysteine and the closing phenylalanine or tryptophan. Fields, in order: V gene, J gene, CDR3 protein.

>TRBV5-1|TRBJ2-2
CASSLGVNTGELFF
>TRBV27|TRBJ2-7
CASSLKVRGNEQYF
>TRBV4-2|TRBJ2-7
CASSQQFRSASRSYEQYF
>TRBV12-3/TRBV12-4|TRBJ2-3
CASSPGTGDTDTQYF
>TRBV7-8|TRBJ1-2
CASSITGGYGYTF
>TRBV15|TRBJ2-1
CATSRDVAGIYNEQFF
>TRBV6-5|TRBJ1-6
CASSYSGAGSPLHF
>TRBV29-1|TRBJ1-1
CSVLTGKNTEAFF
>TRBV5-1|TRBJ1-6
CASSDSGGYNSPLHF
>TRBV5-1|TRBJ2-3
CASRPGQGAGNADTQYF
>TRBV20-1|TRBJ2-1
CSADKWDRHYNEQFF
>TRBV2|TRBJ2-1
CASSAEVGNNEQFF
>TRBV20-1|TRBJ2-7
CSASTRLAGAGEQYF
>TRBV18|TRBJ1-1
CASSPDSTEAFF
>TRBV9|TRBJ2-1
CASSVDRGPPYNEQFF
>TRBV7-9|TRBJ1-3
CASRFAGTGVNTIYF
>TRBV10-3|TRBJ2-6
CAITGSGANVLTF
>TRBV20-1|TRBJ1-2
CSAQTGAGSNYGYTF
>TRBV7-9|TRBJ2-7
CASSLVRTAIRSYEQYF
>TRBV4-3|TRBJ2-3
CASSLDDRGYTDTQYF
>TRBV21-1|TRBJ2-2
CASSKVGSGRAGELFF
>TRBV18|TRBJ1-1
CASSPPWGPNTEAFF
>TRBV4-3|TRBJ2-1
CASSQDGGLAELSSYNEQFF
>TRBV28|TRBJ2-6
CASSSPGSVLTF
>TRBV5-1|TRBJ2-5
CASSFRGQGKETQYF
>TRBV7-2|TRBJ2-1
CASSLDGGGYNEQFF
>TRBV20-1|TRBJ2-2
CSRGRGRTGELFF
>TRBV28|TRBJ2-7
CASSPGPTGEQYF
>TRBV13|TRBJ1-1
CASSPGRAPNTEAFF